The entry that follows covers one T cell receptor beta chain sequence. The V gene's germline CDR1 is MDHEN and CDR2 SYDVKM. The CDR3 sequence is 12 residues long. V shed 10 bases and J shed 2 bases, with 11 bases lying between them. The data originate from a study of blood T cell repertoires in COVID-19. Study as a whole: Spain, Italy and the United States supplied samples that represented acute and convalescent COVID-19.

Sequencing was performed with immunoSEQ multiplex PCR; in TCRdb, only in-frame clones are kept and a portion is missing. In the table there are about 150,000 clones, approximately 87% of which are singletons. Sample: peripheral blood. This chain joins TRBV28 and TRBJ1-2, with a weak D call TRBD1 (6 bases). This TCR was recovered from a man older than 75 with acute or convalescent COVID-19. Here the CDR3 DNA reads TGTGCCACCGGGGACAAAAACTATGGCTACACCTTC. Translation gives CATGDKNYGYTF.